Listed below are T cell receptor beta chains from one sample, sequenced in a study of circulating tumor DNA in untreated peripheral T-cell lymphoma. Here immunoSEQ multiplex PCR was the method, and the copy in TCRdb shows in-frame clones only, minus some. The table lists about 8,900 clones, around four fifths of them singletons. Material: tumor tissue. These receptor sequences come from a human donor with peripheral T-cell lymphoma. Each CDR3 is given with its conserved first and last residue. The order of the fields is clone size, V gene, D gene, J gene, CDR3 DNA, CDR3 protein. A D gene is named only where the DNA matches it firmly. Some rows mark clone size as missing; the rest say once, few, many or name a class of expanded clone.

>-|TRBV6-8|TRBD1|TRBJ1-1
TGTGCCAGCAGTCCTACAGGGGCGCGGGTGCTGAACACTGAAGCTTTCTTT
CASSPTGARVLNTEAFF
>-|TRBV6-8|-|TRBJ1-1
TGTGCCAGCAGTTACTCAGGCCGAGTTCATACTGAAGCTTTCTTT
CASSYSGRVHTEAFF
>-|TRBV11-1|TRBD1|TRBJ1-4
TGTGCCAGCAGCTTTCTACAGGGGACTAATGAAAAACTGTTTTTT
CASSFLQGTNEKLFF
>-|TRBV7-7|-|TRBJ1-5
TGTGCCAGCAGCTTGGGCCAGGGAAATCAGCCCCAGCATTTT
CASSLGQGNQPQHF
>-|TRBV11-3|TRBD2|TRBJ2-1
TGTGCCAGCAGCCTGACTAGCGGGGCCTACAATGAGCAGTTCTTC
CASSLTSGAYNEQFF
>once|TRBV25-1|TRBD1|TRBJ1-6
TGTGCCAGCAGTGCGGACAGGGACTATAATTCACCCCTCCACTTT
CASSADRDYNSPLHF
>-|TRBV6-8|-|TRBJ1-2
TGTGCCAGCAGTTACGGAGGGTTGGATGGCTACACCTTC
CASSYGGLDGYTF
>-|TRBV6-1|-|TRBJ1-5
TGTGCCAGCAGTGAAGGGGGGTCCACAAGTCAGCCCCAGCATTTT
CASSEGGSTSQPQHF
>few|TRBV30|-|TRBJ2-3
TGTGCCTGGAGTTTCAGTAGGGGGATGGATACGCAGTATTTT
CAWSFSRGMDTQYF
>-|TRBV1|-|TRBJ2-1
TGCGCCAGCAGCCAAGCGGGGGGCGTAAGCTCCTACAATGAACAGTTCTTC
CASSQAGGVSSYNEQFF
>-|TRBV25-1|-|TRBJ1-4
TGTGCCAGCAGTGACACAAATGAAAAACTGTTTTTT
CASSDTNEKLFF
>once|TRBV2|-|TRBJ1-1
TGTGCCAGTAGTGAACTAGGGTTGGAGACTGAAGCTTTCTTT
CASSELGLETEAFF
>-|TRBV7-5|-|TRBJ1-2
TGTGCCAGCAGCTTAATGCAGGGAATACCTAACTATGGCTACACCTTC
CASSLMQGIPNYGYTF
>-|TRBV18|TRBD1|TRBJ1-1
TGTGCCAGCTCACCATTCACAGGGGGCATGAACACTGAAGCTTTCTTT
CASSPFTGGMNTEAFF
>-|TRBV6-8|-|TRBJ2-2
TGTGCCAGCAGTTCGACGCGGAACACCGGGGAGCTGTTTTTT
CASSSTRNTGELFF
>-|TRBV19|-|TRBJ2-5
TGTGCCAGTAGTGATCCGTACCAAGAGACCCAGTACTTC
CASSDPYQETQYF
>-|TRBV5-1|-|TRBJ2-2
TGCGCCAGCAGCCTACCGGGACAATCTGGGGAGCTGTTTTTT
CASSLPGQSGELFF
>-|TRBV23-1|-|TRBJ1-4
TGCGCCAGCAGCCAAGCGAGGGGGATGAACGAAAAACTGTTTTTT
CASSQARGMNEKLFF
>-|TRBV29-1|-|TRBJ2-7
TGCAGCGCCTTAGGGGCGGGTCACTACGAGCAGTACTTC
CSALGAGHYEQYF
>-|TRBV18|-|TRBJ1-1
TGTGCCAGCTCACCCCCAAAGGGAACTGAAGCTTTCTTT
CASSPPKGTEAFF
>-|TRBV19|TRBD1|TRBJ1-1
TGTGCGACCGGGAGGGGGCAAACTGAAGCTTTCTTT
CATGRGQTEAFF
>-|TRBV22-1|-|TRBJ1-1
TGTGCCAGCAGTGAAGACAGGGCAAACACTGAAGCTTTCTTT
CASSEDRANTEAFF
>-|TRBV7-5|-|TRBJ1-1
TGTGCCAGCAGCACGGGACAGAGTACCACTGAAGCTTTCTTT
CASSTGQSTTEAFF
>-|TRBV19|-|TRBJ2-5
TGTGCCAGTAGCAATACAGGAATGGAGACCCAGTACTTC
CASSNTGMETQYF
>-|TRBV30|-|TRBJ1-1
TGTGCCTGGGTGGAGAACACTGAAGCTTTCTTT
CAWVENTEAFF
>few|TRBV19|-|TRBJ1-4
TGTGCCAGTATCGATTCGACATCCCCGAGGGAAAAACTGTTTTTT
CASIDSTSPREKLFF
>once|TRBV19|-|TRBJ1-6
TGTGCCAGTAGTATCGGCAGGGCAGGGCCACCCCTCCACTTT
CASSIGRAGPPLHF
>-|TRBV19|-|TRBJ2-5
TGTGCCACTCAGAGGTCGTACCAAGAGACCCAGTACTTC
CATQRSYQETQYF
>-|TRBV12-5|TRBD1|TRBJ1-3
TGTGCTAGTGGCCCGCCCGGGACAGGGGGCGCGGACACCATATATTTT
CASGPPGTGGADTIYF
>-|TRBV7-2|TRBD1|TRBJ1-2
TGTGCCAGCAGCAGGGGGCTTGCAGTTGGCTACACCTTC
CASSRGLAVGYTF
>once|TRBV14|-|TRBJ2-6
TGTGCCAGCAGCCATAAGTCTGGGGCCAACGTCCTGACTTTC
CASSHKSGANVLTF
>-|TRBV15|-|TRBJ1-2
TGTGCCACCAAGGGGTCCAGGCAGGAAAACTATGGCTACACCTTC
CATKGSRQENYGYTF
>-|TRBV14|-|TRBJ2-1
TGTGCCAGCAGCTCAACTCGCGACTCATCCTACAATGAGCAGTTCTTC
CASSSTRDSSYNEQFF
>-|TRBV6-8|TRBD2|TRBJ2-1
TGTACCAGCAGTTTTTCTGCGGGGGGCGACGGTGAGCAGTTCTTC
CTSSFSAGGDGEQFF
>few|TRBV19|TRBD2|TRBJ2-5
TGTGCCAGTAGTATAGGCGGGACCGGGACTAGGGAGACCCAGTACTTC
CASSIGGTGTRETQYF
>-|TRBV5-1|-|TRBJ2-2
TGCGCCAGCAGCTCCAGGGGAGACACCGGGGAGCTGTTTTTT
CASSSRGDTGELFF
>few|TRBV18|-|TRBJ2-3
TGTGCCAGCTCACCACTCAACGCAGATACGCAGTATTTT
CASSPLNADTQYF
>-|TRBV19|-|TRBJ2-6
TGTGCCAGTAGTGGTGTACCTGGGGCCAACGTCCTGACTTTC
CASSGVPGANVLTF
>-|TRBV6-8|-|TRBJ2-1
TGTGCCCTCCGACAAAGGGTTGATAGCAATGAGCAGTTCTTC
CALRQRVDSNEQFF
>-|TRBV30|-|TRBJ2-3
TGTGCCTGGGGGGACTTGGCGTACACAGATACGCAGTATTTT
CAWGDLAYTDTQYF
>-|TRBV4-1|-|TRBJ2-6
TGCGCCAGCAGCCAAGAGGGTGTCTCTGGGGCCAACGTCCTGACTTTC
CASSQEGVSGANVLTF
>-|TRBV23-1|-|TRBJ1-5
TGCGCCAGCAGTCAATCGGGGTCCGGGCTCCGGAATCAGCCCCAGCATTTT
CASSQSGSGLRNQPQHF
>-|TRBV19|-|TRBJ1-1
TGTGCCAGTAGTATCGGTTCGAACACTGAAGCTTTCTTT
CASSIGSNTEAFF
>-|TRBV7-5|-|TRBJ2-5
TGTGCCAGCAACTTCGCGGACGCTGAATTGGAGACCCAGTACTTC
CASNFADAELETQYF
>-|TRBV19|-|TRBJ2-5
TGTGCCAGTAGTATAGGGAAGATGGCCCAGTACTTC
CASSIGKMAQYF
>-|TRBV6-8|TRBD1|TRBJ1-5
TGTGCCAGCGGTGAGACAGGGGGCAATCAGCCCCAGCATTTT
CASGETGGNQPQHF
>-|TRBV18|TRBD1|TRBJ1-4
TGTGCCAGCTCATCGCAGGGGGTTAATAATGAAAAACTGTTTTTT
CASSSQGVNNEKLFF
>-|TRBV18|-|TRBJ2-7
TGTGCCAGCTCACCAGGACGGGCCTGGGAGCAGTACTTC
CASSPGRAWEQYF
>once|TRBV29-1|-|TRBJ1-1
TGCAGCGTTGAGGGCAGGTACACTGAAGCTTTCTTT
CSVEGRYTEAFF
>-|TRBV19|TRBD1|TRBJ2-7
TGTGCCAGTAGTCCGGGACAGGGGGAGATTGAGCAGTACTTC
CASSPGQGEIEQYF
>-|TRBV29-1|TRBD1|TRBJ1-2
TGCAGCGTTGGGGGGGAACAGGGGAATAACTATGGCTACACCTTC
CSVGGEQGNNYGYTF
>-|TRBV11-3|-|TRBJ2-3
TGTGCCAGCAGCTTAATTCCGGGCAGCAGCACAGATACGCAGTATTTT
CASSLIPGSSTDTQYF
>-|TRBV28|-|TRBJ1-1
TGTGCCAGCAGTTTATCCGTCTCGGACACTGAAGCTTTCTTT
CASSLSVSDTEAFF